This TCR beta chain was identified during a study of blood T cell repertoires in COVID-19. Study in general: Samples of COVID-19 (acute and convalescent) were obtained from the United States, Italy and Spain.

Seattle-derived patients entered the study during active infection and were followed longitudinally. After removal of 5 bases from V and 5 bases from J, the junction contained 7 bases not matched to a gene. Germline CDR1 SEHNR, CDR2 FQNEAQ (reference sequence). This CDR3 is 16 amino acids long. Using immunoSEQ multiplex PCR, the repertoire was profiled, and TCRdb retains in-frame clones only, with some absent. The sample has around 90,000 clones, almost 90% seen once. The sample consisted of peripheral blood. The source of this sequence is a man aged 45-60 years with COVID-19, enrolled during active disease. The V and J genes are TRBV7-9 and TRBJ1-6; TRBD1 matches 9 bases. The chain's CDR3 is CASSPPTGGNNSPLHF. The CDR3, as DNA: TGTGCCAGCAGCCCCCCCACAGGGGGCAATAATTCACCCCTCCACTTT.